These T cell receptor beta chains were read from a single sample in a study of blood T cell repertoires in COVID-19. Sequenced by immunoSEQ multiplex PCR; TCRdb stores in-frame clones only, minus some. The profile covers about 310,000 clones, with nearly 90% appearing a single time and approximately 4% taken by the ten largest. The sequenced sample consisted of PBMCs or T cells enriched from blood (not recorded which). The receptors were sampled from a woman under 30 with acute COVID-19. CDR3s include the opening cysteine and the closing phenylalanine or tryptophan. D genes are given only for firm matches. Clone size is stated in some rows and not others, as once, few, many or a class when expanded.

TGTGCCAGCTCACCCGGAGCCAACACTGAAGCTTTCTTT	CASSPGANTEAFF	.	.	TRBV18	TRBJ1-1	13
TGTGCCAGCAGTCGGACTAGCGCGAACACCGGGGAGCTGTTTTTT	CASSRTSANTGELFF	few	TRBD2	TRBV7-3	TRBJ2-2	15
TGTGCCAGCAGTTCCATCGACAGCTACGAGCAGTACTTC	CASSSIDSYEQYF	.	.	TRBV28	TRBJ2-7	13
TGTGCCAGCAGCCATACAGGACAAACAGGGGCGGGAGGACCCCAAGAGACCCAGTACTTC	CASSHTGQTGAGGPQETQYF	.	.	TRBV4-2	TRBJ2-5	20
TGCGCCAGCAGTGAGTCCATAAGCCACTCGGGCGGGGGCTACACCTTC	CASSESISHSGGGYTF	.	.	TRBV10-2	TRBJ1-2	16
TGTGCCAGTAGTAGGGGGGAGTCGAACACTGAAGCTTTCTTT	CASSRGESNTEAFF	.	.	TRBV19	TRBJ1-1	14
TGTGCCAGTAGTTGGGCTAGCGGGAGGGTCGGCTCCTACAATGAGCAGTTCTTC	CASSWASGRVGSYNEQFF	.	TRBD2	TRBV19	TRBJ2-1	18
TGTGCCAGCAGCCATCACGGGGTGGGGGCCTTTGATGAAAAACTGTTTTTT	CASSHHGVGAFDEKLFF	.	.	TRBV7-9	TRBJ1-4	17
TGCGCCAGCAGCTTGGGGTTTGGGCGGGAGAACGACAATGAGCAGTTCTTC	CASSLGFGRENDNEQFF	.	TRBD2	TRBV5-1	TRBJ2-1	17
TGTGCCAGCAGCTCTTCGAAACGCGCTAATGAAAAACTGTTTTTT	CASSSSKRANEKLFF	.	.	TRBV25-1	TRBJ1-4	15
TGTGCCAGCTCCACCCGGACAGGGGTAGCAATCACCTTC	CASSTRTGVAITF	.	TRBD1	TRBV28	TRBJ1-2	13
TGTGCCACCAGTGACCCCTTCAGGGGAGGGAGTGAGCAGTTCTTC	CATSDPFRGGSEQFF	.	.	TRBV24-1	TRBJ2-1	15
TGTGCCAGCAGTGAACTAGCGGGAATGGATACGCAGTATTTT	CASSELAGMDTQYF	.	TRBD2	TRBV2	TRBJ2-3	14
TGTGCCAGCACCCCGGGGAGCCATCAGCCCCAGCATTTT	CASTPGSHQPQHF	few	.	TRBV6-5	TRBJ1-5	13
TGCGCCAGCAGCTTTGGAGGGTATGAGCAGTTCTTC	CASSFGGYEQFF	.	.	TRBV5-1	TRBJ2-1	12